The 31 T cell receptor beta chains below all came from one sample that was sequenced in a study of radiotherapy plus CTLA-4 blockade in lung cancer. Assay: immunoSEQ multiplex PCR; the TCRdb copy retains only in-frame clones and omits some. The sample holds 35,000 to 50,000 clones; 55% to 80% are singletons and the top ten take about 3.8%. Sequencing used peripheral blood, obtained from a patient treated with radiotherapy plus ipilimumab. All receptors come from a human donor with non-small cell lung cancer who had a complete response to radiotherapy plus ipilimumab.

The CDR3 loop is CASSLAPNGLAGGGTTDTQYF. The DNA for the CDR3 is TGTGCCAGCAGCTTAGCGCCGAATGGACTAGCGGGCGGGGGTACCACAGATACGCAGTATTTT. The genes are TRBV7-2 and TRBJ2-3; 11 positions match TRBD2. CDR1 is SGHTA, CDR2 FQGNSA, per germline. The J segment lost 2 bases and the V segment lost 0 bases, leaving 16 bases of the junction unmatched. This CDR3 has 21 residues.

The V and J genes are TRBV6-5 and TRBJ2-5; possible D gene TRBD2, 6 bases. The tail of the sequence fits TRBJ2-7 better, so the J call may be wrong. The germline V gene encodes CDR1 MNHEY and CDR2 SVGAGI. The CDR3 loop spans 14 amino acids. Here the CDR3 reads CASRWRDWAYEQYF. The CDR3 nucleotides read TGTGCCAGCAGATGGCGGGACTGGGCCTACGAGCAGTACTTC.

V gene TRBV2 combines with J gene TRBJ2-1, with 16 nucleotides matching TRBD2. CDR1 SNHLY and CDR2 FYNNEI come from the germline V gene. The CDR3 runs 16 residues. Trimming cost V 3 bases and J 9 bases; bases outside gene matches: 5. CDR3 residues: CASSDGTSGRAAEQFF. The CDR3 nucleotides are TGTGCCAGCAGTGACGGGACTAGCGGGAGGGCGGCTGAGCAGTTCTTC.

This clone was detected only once. The genes are TRBV6-5 and TRBJ2-1, with D unresolved. Germline CDR1 reads MNHEY; CDR2 reads SVGAGI. The CDR3 length is 11 residues. V shed 6 bases and J shed 3 bases, with 3 bases lying between them. The CDR3 sequence is CASRLYNEQFF. For the CDR3, the DNA is TGTGCCAGCAGACTCTACAATGAGCAGTTCTTC.

The chain uses TRBV5-6 and TRBJ2-2; D is perhaps TRBD1 (5 bases). There are 15 residues in the CDR3. Trimming left V 1 base short and J 5 bases short, with 12 bases between. CDR1 and CDR2 from the germline V gene are SGHDT and YYEEEE. CDR3 DNA: TGTGCCAGCAGCTTGCCAGGGTTAATAACCGGGGAGCTGTTTTTT. Its translation: CASSLPGLITGELFF.

V usage is TRBV7-9 and J usage is TRBJ2-4, with 7 bases lining up with TRBD1. The CDR3 extends over 17 amino acids. From germline, CDR1 is SEHNR and CDR2 FQNEAQ (reference sequence). The junction had 10 bases not matched to a gene; V was cut back by 5 bases and J by 0 bases. CDR3 sequence: CASSLFTGVGAKNIQYF. The CDR3 DNA reads TGTGCCAGCAGCCTTTTCACAGGGGTGGGAGCCAAAAACATTCAGTACTTC.

The chain is built from TRBV30 and TRBJ1-2; D unclear. CDR3 length equals 13 residues. Germline V gene data show CDR1 as GTSNPN and CDR2 as SVGIG (reference sequence). V lost 1 base to trimming and J lost 8 bases, with 14 bases between them. Here the CDR3 DNA reads TGTGCCTGGAGTGCAACCGGGAGCACAGGCTACACCTTC. It specifies CAWSATGSTGYTF.

This clone appeared once. The V gene is TRBV6-6, the J gene TRBJ2-7; the match to TRBD2 covers 14 bases. The V segment lost 4 bases and the J segment 13 bases; nucleotides outside the gene matches: 6. Germline assignment: CDR1 MNHNY and CDR2 SVGAGI (reference sequence). The length of the CDR3 is 13 residues. CDR3 amino acids: CASSSRLAGGKYF. The CDR3 DNA follows: TGTGCCAGCAGTTCGCGACTAGCGGGAGGGAAATACTTC.

Only a few counts were recorded for this clone. This chain links TRBV19 with TRBJ1-5; 9 positions agree with TRBD1. The CDR3 runs to 17 residues. Losses at the gene ends were 8 bases for V and 6 bases for J; bases not matched to a gene: 17. CDR1 and CDR2 from the germline V gene are LNHDA and SQIVND (reference sequence). Here the CDR3 DNA reads TGTGCCAGTGCGGACAGGGGCCAAACCAAGTCCAGTCAGCCCCAGCATTTT. It is translated as CASADRGQTKSSQPQHF.

This clone has a handful of counts. This chain uses TRBV19 with TRBJ1-5; D is uncertain. Per the germline V gene, CDR1 is LNHDA and CDR2 is SQIVND (reference sequence). The V end was cut by 3 bases, the J end by 4 bases, with 13 bases between. The CDR3 is made up of 15 amino acids. CDR3 sequence reads: CASSIFGDRNQPQHF. The CDR3 DNA reads TGTGCCAGTAGTATTTTCGGGGATCGGAATCAGCCCCAGCATTTT.

V and J are TRBV6-1 and TRBJ2-5; TRBD1 is a possible D gene (6 bases). The J call may be in error: the DNA end matches TRBJ2-7 better. The CDR3 sequence is 14 residues long. Germline V CDR1 and CDR2: MNHNS, SASEGT. The CDR3 coding sequence is TGTGCCAGCGCCGTCTCACAGGGAATCCACGAGCAGTACTTC. It encodes CASAVSQGIHEQYF.

This chain joins TRBV5-1 and TRBJ2-6, with 8 bases lining up with TRBD1. Trimming at V came to 4 bases and at J to 2 bases, leaving 2 bases not matched to a gene. CDR1 and CDR2 from the germline V gene are SGHRS and YFSETQ. The CDR3 has 15 amino acids. The CDR3 nucleotides are TGCGCCAGCAGCCGGGACAGGACTGGGGCCAACGTCCTGACTTTC. Translating gives CASSRDRTGANVLTF.

This rearrangement joins TRBV6-6 to TRBJ2-5, with 11 bases fitting TRBD2. The DNA matches TRBJ2-7 better at its end, which makes the J call doubtful. Germline V gene lookup returns CDR1 MNHNY and CDR2 SVGAGI (reference sequence). The CDR3 totals 14 residues. DNA for the CDR3: TGTGCCAGCAGTCTTAGCGGGAGGGCAGGCGAGCAGTACTTC. Amino acids: CASSLSGRAGEQYF.

V is TRBV4-1 and J is TRBJ2-5; 8 bases align to TRBD1. Near its end, the DNA agrees better with TRBJ2-7, so the J call may be wrong. CDR1 is MGHRA and CDR2 is YSYEKL in the germline V gene. This CDR3 has 16 residues. CDR3 DNA sequence: TGCGCCAGCAGCCAAGAATCCCGGACAGGGCGGTCCGAGCAGTACTTC. Protein product: CASSQESRTGRSEQYF.

This rearrangement joins TRBV27 to TRBJ2-1; D is perhaps TRBD2 (5 bases). The CDR3 is 15 residues long. Looked up from germline, CDR1 is MNHEY and CDR2 is SMNVEV (reference sequence). V was trimmed by 2 bases and J by 2 bases, leaving 10 bases between them. The CDR3 protein is CASSLVGAPYNEQFF. The CDR3 DNA follows: TGTGCCAGCAGTTTAGTGGGAGCCCCCTACAATGAGCAGTTCTTC.

V and J are TRBV14 and TRBJ2-7, with a possible D match to TRBD1 (6 bases). Germline CDR1 SGHDN, CDR2 FVKESK. The length of the CDR3 is 15 residues. Trimming took 6 bases from V and 3 from J, leaving 18 bases between them. CDR3 amino acids: CASSLTPGTNYEQYF. CDR3 nucleotides: TGTGCCAGCAGTCTCACTCCCGGGACAAACTACGAGCAGTACTTC.

This rearrangement joins TRBV2 to TRBJ2-1; possible D gene TRBD2, 6 bases. V was clipped by 3 bases and J by 9 bases, with 12 bases between them. CDR1 is SNHLY, CDR2 FYNNEI, per germline. This CDR3 spans 13 amino acids. The CDR3 DNA reads as TGTGCCAGCAGTGATCGAACAGCGGGTGAGCAGTTCTTC. Translation: CASSDRTAGEQFF.

The rearrangement links TRBV15 to TRBJ2-3; TRBD2 matches 10 bases. CDR3 length equals 19 residues. Germline-derived CDR1 and CDR2 are LNHNV and YYDKDF (reference sequence). The ends lost 0 bases at V and 6 bases at J; junction bases unmatched: 15. For the CDR3, the DNA is TGTGCCACCAGCAGAGATCCCATGGGGCTAGCGGGAGATACGGATACGCAGTATTTT. Its translation: CATSRDPMGLAGDTDTQYF. Filled out from reference TRBV15 and TRBJ2-3, the complete variable domain reads DAMVIQNPRYQVTQFGKPVTLSCSQTLNHNVMYWYQQKSSQAPKLLFHYYDKDFNNEADTPDNFQSRRPNTSFCFLDIRSPGLGDTAMYLCATSRDPMGLAGDTDTQYFGPGTRLTVL.

J is TRBJ1-6 and V is TRBV7-2; TRBD1 matches at 8 bases. After removal of 4 bases from V and 8 bases from J, the junction contained 10 bases not matched to a gene. The length of the CDR3 is 16 residues. Germline CDR1 reads SGHTA; CDR2 reads FQGNSA. The CDR3 reads CASSSRRTGTYSPLHF. CDR3 nucleotide sequence: TGTGCCAGCAGCTCACGAAGGACAGGGACGTATTCACCCCTCCACTTT.

The chain employs TRBV19 and TRBJ2-7; 12 positions match TRBD1. The junction had 7 bases not matched to a gene; V was cut back by 4 bases and J by 3 bases. The germline CDR1 and CDR2 sequences are LNHDA and SQIVND (reference sequence). The CDR3 is 16 amino acids. For the CDR3, the DNA is TGTGCCAGTAGTAGTTCCGGGACAGGGGGCCGCTACGAGCAGTACTTC. Translated: CASSSSGTGGRYEQYF.

The V call is TRBV5-1, the J call TRBJ1-1, with a possible D match to TRBD1 (6 bases). Trimming removed 4 bases at V and 4 bases at J, with 11 bases between. This CDR3 is 13 amino acids long. Germline V gene lookup returns CDR1 SGHRS and CDR2 YFSETQ. The CDR3, as DNA: TGCGCCAGCAGCGAGACGACAGGCACTGAAGCTTTCTTT. This translates into CASSETTGTEAFF.

This sequence joins TRBV20-1 and TRBJ1-2; D remains ambiguous. CDR3 size: 11 residues. Germline V lookup: CDR1 DFQATT, CDR2 SNEGSKA (reference sequence). The V end was cut by 4 bases, the J end by 4 bases, with 7 bases between. The CDR3 coding sequence is TGCAGTGCTACCCTCGGCTATGGCTACACCTTC. Protein product: CSATLGYGYTF.

This clone has a handful of counts. The V and J genes are TRBV12-5 and TRBJ2-7; D call uncertain. The CDR3 runs to 15 residues. The germline V gene encodes CDR1 LGHNT and CDR2 FRNRAP. The germline V and J ends were trimmed by 0 bases and 0 bases, with 9 bases remaining between them. The CDR3 DNA follows: TGTGCTAGTGGTTTGGTTGTCGGGTTCTCCTACGAGCAGTACTTC. Translated: CASGLVVGFSYEQYF.

The gene calls are TRBV9 and TRBJ1-4, with 7 positions matching TRBD1. The trim removed 3 bases at V and 4 bases at J, leaving 12 bases unmatched. Germline loops: CDR1 SGDLS, CDR2 YYNGEE. The CDR3 has 17 amino acids. As DNA, the CDR3 is TGTGCCAGCAGCGCGGGTCCCTCCGGGACAGATAATGAAAAACTGTTTTTT. This gives the protein CASSAGPSGTDNEKLFF.

Judged by abundance, this clone is medium-sized. This chain uses TRBV10-2 with TRBJ2-7; 11 bases align to TRBD1. The CDR3 runs 13 residues. The trim removed 6 bases at V and 6 bases at J, leaving 4 bases unmatched. Germline V CDR1 and CDR2: WSHSY, SAAADI. The CDR3 here is CASSGQGAGEQYF. The CDR3 DNA is TGCGCCAGCAGCGGACAGGGGGCGGGCGAGCAGTACTTC.

The rearrangement uses TRBV5-3 and TRBJ2-2, with 7 bases identical to TRBD1. TRBV5-3 is an ORF, and what it does is uncertain. V shed 3 bases and J 1 base; nucleotides not matched to a gene: 12. This CDR3 is 18 amino acids long. The CDR3 loop is CARSSERGPSGNTGELFF. The CDR3 DNA sequence: TGTGCCAGAAGCTCGGAAAGGGGGCCATCGGGGAACACCGGGGAGCTGTTTTTT.

The chain links TRBV14 to TRBJ1-2; tentative D call: TRBD1 (5 bases). Trimming removed 1 base at V and 4 bases at J, with 13 bases between. This CDR3 contains 15 residues. Germline V gene lookup returns CDR1 SGHDN and CDR2 FVKESK. The chain's CDR3 is CASSQGGSGIYGYTF. The CDR3 DNA is TGTGCCAGCAGCCAAGGGGGCTCAGGGATCTATGGCTACACCTTC. Together with reference TRBV14 and TRBJ1-2, the CDR3 gives the full variable domain: EAGVTQFPSHSVIEKGQTVTLRCDPISGHDNLYWYRRVMGKEIKFLLHFVKESKQDESGMPNNRFLAERTGGTYSTLKVQPAELEDSGVYFCASSQGGSGIYGYTFGSGTRLTVV.

The CDR3: CATRGDTGELFF. In nucleotides, the CDR3 is TGTGCCACCAGGGGAGACACCGGGGAGCTGTTTTTT. The chain joins TRBV2 to TRBJ2-2; D may be TRBD1 (6 bases). The ends were cut back, 10 bases at V and 3 bases at J, with 9 bases in the middle. The CDR3 is 12 amino acids. In germline, CDR1 is SNHLY, CDR2 FYNNEI.

The rearrangement joins TRBV28 to TRBJ2-7; D is possibly TRBD1 (6 bases). Per the germline V gene, CDR1 is MDHEN and CDR2 is SYDVKM. V lost 6 bases to trimming and J lost 1 base, with 13 bases between them. The CDR3 totals 14 residues. The CDR3 protein is CASRQTGPSYEQYF. As DNA, the CDR3 is TGTGCCAGCAGGCAAACAGGGCCTTCCTACGAGCAGTACTTC.

As DNA, the CDR3 is TGTGCCAGTCAGGACAGGGCTCTGAGGGAGCAGTACTTC. The encoded protein is CASQDRALREQYF. This sequence joins TRBV19 and TRBJ2-7; 8 nucleotides match TRBD1. The CDR3 sequence is 13 residues long. With V trimmed by 8 bases and J by 7 bases, 10 bases remained unmatched. In germline, CDR1 is LNHDA, CDR2 SQIVND (reference sequence).

Written as DNA, the CDR3 is TGTGCCAGCAGTAGAGCGGGAGGATTCCCCTACGAGCAGTACTTC. Residues: CASSRAGGFPYEQYF. The chain couples TRBV28 to TRBJ2-7; 9 bases are shared with TRBD2. Losses at the gene ends were 5 bases for V and 2 bases for J; bases not matched to a gene: 7. CDR1 is MDHEN and CDR2 is SYDVKM in the germline V gene. This CDR3 comprises 15 residues.